The entry below gives a single T cell receptor beta chain sequence along with its context. What it recognizes is unknown. At one boundary the junction diverges from the germline segment, which might be a read error. This record belongs to a study of cytomegalovirus exposure and HLA in healthy donors. Whole-study findings and limits: Highly shared sequence variants in one cluster were likely a sequencing artifact. There were some V segments, including TRBV6-2 and TRBV6-3, excluded as indistinguishable. Accurate predictions that matched the HLA-A and HLA-B alleles of most subjects were reportedly made from TCR beta sequences.

Primers for the PCR totalled 60 Vbeta and 13 Jbeta. Sequenced by immunoSEQ multiplex PCR; TCRdb stores in-frame clones only, minus some. The data show 95,000 to 150,000 clones, around 77% seen once. This CDR3 contains 14 residues. Germline loops: CDR1 SGHRS, CDR2 YFSETQ. The chain links TRBV5-1 to TRBJ1-1; unclear D gene. The clonotype originates from a woman in her thirties or forties in good health and CMV-seropositive. Sequencing input: PBMCs. CDR3 sequence reads: CASSKWEGSIEALF. For the CDR3, the DNA is TGCGCCAGCAGCAAATGGGAGGGTTCGATAGAAGCTCTCTTT.